A selection of T cell receptor beta chains follows, all from one sample in a study of cytomegalovirus exposure and HLA in healthy donors. Produced via immunoSEQ multiplex PCR; TCRdb's table is partial and in-frame only. The repertoire holds roughly 200,000 clones, with around nine tenths as singletons. Sequenced input: PBMCs. Receptors originate from a woman between 18 and 30 years old in good health and CMV-seronegative. CDR3s include the opening cysteine and the closing phenylalanine or tryptophan. Each record gives: V gene, clone size, D gene, J gene, CDR3 protein, CDR3 DNA. D genes are given only for firm matches. Only some rows state a clone size, as once, few, many or a class for expanded clones.

v_call: TRBV6-5
clone_size: once
d_call: TRBD2
j_call: TRBJ2-5
cdr3_aa: CASNLAGGDEETQYF
cdr3_nt: TGTGCCAGCAACCTAGCGGGGGGGGACGAAGAGACCCAGTACTTC

v_call: TRBV4-3
clone_size: -
d_call: -
j_call: TRBJ1-4
cdr3_aa: CASSPGGSNEKLFF
cdr3_nt: TGCGCCAGCAGCCCGGGGGGCAGTAATGAAAAACTGTTTTTT

v_call: TRBV5-1
clone_size: few
d_call: -
j_call: TRBJ2-1
cdr3_aa: CASSLTRNNEQFF
cdr3_nt: TGCGCCAGCAGCTTAACTAGAAACAATGAGCAGTTCTTC

v_call: TRBV15
clone_size: -
d_call: TRBD1
j_call: TRBJ2-2
cdr3_aa: CATSRVRGLAGELFF
cdr3_nt: TGTGCCACCAGCAGAGTTAGGGGGCTGGCCGGGGAGCTGTTTTTT

v_call: TRBV4-1
clone_size: -
d_call: -
j_call: TRBJ1-1
cdr3_aa: CASSQAIAYGNTEAFF
cdr3_nt: TGCGCCAGCAGCCAAGCGATCGCCTACGGGAACACTGAAGCTTTCTTT

v_call: TRBV11-3
clone_size: once
d_call: TRBD2
j_call: TRBJ2-7
cdr3_aa: CASSSGLAGLEQYF
cdr3_nt: TGTGCCAGCAGCTCGGGACTAGCGGGGCTCGAGCAGTACTTC

v_call: TRBV6-6
clone_size: -
d_call: -
j_call: TRBJ1-5
cdr3_aa: CASSGYSNQPQHF
cdr3_nt: TGTGCCAGCTCCGGGTATAGCAATCAGCCCCAGCATTTT

v_call: TRBV9
clone_size: -
d_call: -
j_call: TRBJ2-1
cdr3_aa: CASSVGAAASRNEQFF
cdr3_nt: TGTGCCAGCAGCGTAGGTGCAGCGGCTAGTCGCAATGAGCAGTTCTTC

v_call: TRBV7-6
clone_size: -
d_call: -
j_call: TRBJ2-5
cdr3_aa: CASSSFQETQYF
cdr3_nt: TGTGCCAGCAGCTCATTTCAAGAGACCCAGTACTTC

v_call: TRBV5-1
clone_size: -
d_call: -
j_call: TRBJ2-2
cdr3_aa: CASSLARQANTGELFF
cdr3_nt: TGCGCCAGCAGCTTGGCCCGACAGGCGAACACCGGGGAGCTGTTTTTT